This TCR beta chain was obtained from a study of blood T cell repertoires in COVID-19. This clone was seen only once. Profiling relied on immunoSEQ multiplex PCR, and the TCRdb table lists in-frame clones only, not all of them. The repertoire holds 130,000 to 150,000 clones, with approximately 89% as singletons. The CDR3 contains 11 residues. The germline V gene encodes CDR1 DFQATT and CDR2 SNEGSKA (reference sequence). V lost 7 bases to trimming and J lost 0 bases, with 6 bases between them. The chain recombines TRBV20-1 with TRBJ2-5; no clear D. The source material was peripheral blood. This sequence was found in a human donor in a cohort sampled during active COVID-19. The CDR3 nucleotides are TGCAGTGAGGAGTACCAAGAGACCCAGTACTTC. Amino acid sequence: CSEEYQETQYF.